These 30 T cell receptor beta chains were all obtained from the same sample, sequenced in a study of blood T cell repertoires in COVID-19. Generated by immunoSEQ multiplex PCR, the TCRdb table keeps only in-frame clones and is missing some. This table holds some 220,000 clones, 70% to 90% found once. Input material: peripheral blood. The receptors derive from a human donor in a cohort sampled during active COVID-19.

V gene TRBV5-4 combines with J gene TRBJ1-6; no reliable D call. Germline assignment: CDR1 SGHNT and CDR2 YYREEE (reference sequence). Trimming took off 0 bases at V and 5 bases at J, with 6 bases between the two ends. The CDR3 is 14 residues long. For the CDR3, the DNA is TGTGCCAGCAGCTTGGTAGCTGATAATTCACCCCTCCACTTT. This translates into CASSLVADNSPLHF.

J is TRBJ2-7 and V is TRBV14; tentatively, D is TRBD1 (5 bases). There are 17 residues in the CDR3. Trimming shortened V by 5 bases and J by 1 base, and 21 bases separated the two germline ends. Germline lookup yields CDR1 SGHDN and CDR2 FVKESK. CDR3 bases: TGTGCCAGCAGCTTAACCTACGACAGTCGTTTTTCCTACGAGCAGTACTTC. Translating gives CASSLTYDSRFSYEQYF.

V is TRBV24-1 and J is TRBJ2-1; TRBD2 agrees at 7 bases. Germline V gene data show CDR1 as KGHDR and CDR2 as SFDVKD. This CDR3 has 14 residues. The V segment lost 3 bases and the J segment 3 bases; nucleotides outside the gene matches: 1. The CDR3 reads CATSDGGDYNEQFF. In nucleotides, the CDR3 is TGTGCCACCAGTGATGGGGGGGACTACAATGAGCAGTTCTTC.

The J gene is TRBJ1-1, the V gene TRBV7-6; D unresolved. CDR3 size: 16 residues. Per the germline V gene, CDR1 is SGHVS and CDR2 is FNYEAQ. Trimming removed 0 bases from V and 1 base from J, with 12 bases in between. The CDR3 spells CASSLAGRGSNTEAFF. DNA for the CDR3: TGTGCCAGCAGCTTAGCTGGTCGGGGTTCGAACACTGAAGCTTTCTTT.

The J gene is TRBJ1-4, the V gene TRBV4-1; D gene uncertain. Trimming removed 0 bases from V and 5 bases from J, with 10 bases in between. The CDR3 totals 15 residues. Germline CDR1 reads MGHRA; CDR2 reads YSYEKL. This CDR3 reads CASSQDAANNEKLFF. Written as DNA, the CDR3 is TGCGCCAGCAGCCAAGATGCAGCGAACAATGAAAAACTGTTTTTT.

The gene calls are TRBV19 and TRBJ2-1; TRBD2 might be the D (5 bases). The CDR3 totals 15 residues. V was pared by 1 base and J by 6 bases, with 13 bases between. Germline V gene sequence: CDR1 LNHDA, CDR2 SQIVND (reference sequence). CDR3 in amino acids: CASSIGEGFTNEQFF. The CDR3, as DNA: TGTGCCAGTAGTATAGGCGAGGGCTTTACCAATGAGCAGTTCTTC.

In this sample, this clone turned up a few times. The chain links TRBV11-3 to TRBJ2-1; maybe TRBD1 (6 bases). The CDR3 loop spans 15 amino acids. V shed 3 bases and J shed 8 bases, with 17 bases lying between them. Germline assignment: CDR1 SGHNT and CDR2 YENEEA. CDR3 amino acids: CASSLTGLMTDEQFF. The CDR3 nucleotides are TGTGCCAGCAGCTTGACAGGTTTGATGACCGATGAGCAGTTCTTC.

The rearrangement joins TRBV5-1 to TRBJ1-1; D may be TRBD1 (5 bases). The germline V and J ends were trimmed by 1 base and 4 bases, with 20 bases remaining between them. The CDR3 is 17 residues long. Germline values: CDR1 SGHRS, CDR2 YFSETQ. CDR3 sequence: CASSLRAYWGAGTEAFF. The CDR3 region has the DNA TGCGCCAGCAGCTTGCGGGCCTACTGGGGCGCTGGCACTGAAGCTTTCTTT.

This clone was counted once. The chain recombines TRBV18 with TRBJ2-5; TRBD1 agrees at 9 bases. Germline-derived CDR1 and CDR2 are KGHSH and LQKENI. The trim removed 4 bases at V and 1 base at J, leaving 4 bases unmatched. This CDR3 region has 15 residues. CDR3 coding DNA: TGTGCCAGCTCACTTACAGGGGGCTTCCAAGAGACCCAGTACTTC. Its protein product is CASSLTGGFQETQYF.

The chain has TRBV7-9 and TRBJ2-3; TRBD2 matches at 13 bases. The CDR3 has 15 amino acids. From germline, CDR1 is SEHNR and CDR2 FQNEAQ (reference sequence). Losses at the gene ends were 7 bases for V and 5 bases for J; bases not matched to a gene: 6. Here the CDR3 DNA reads TGTGCCAGCACATTACTAGCGGGAGGGGGAGATACGCAGTATTTT. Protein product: CASTLLAGGGDTQYF.

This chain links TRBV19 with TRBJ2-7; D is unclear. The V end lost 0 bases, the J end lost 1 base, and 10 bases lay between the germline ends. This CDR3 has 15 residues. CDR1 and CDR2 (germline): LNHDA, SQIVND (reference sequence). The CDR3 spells CASSIDSESSYEQYF. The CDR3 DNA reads TGTGCCAGTAGTATAGATTCGGAGAGTTCCTACGAGCAGTACTTC.

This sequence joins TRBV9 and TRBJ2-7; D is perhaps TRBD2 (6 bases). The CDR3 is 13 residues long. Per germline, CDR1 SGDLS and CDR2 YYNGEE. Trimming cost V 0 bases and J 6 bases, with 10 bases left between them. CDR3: CASSVDRAGEQYF. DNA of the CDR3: TGTGCCAGCAGCGTAGATAGAGCGGGCGAGCAGTACTTC.

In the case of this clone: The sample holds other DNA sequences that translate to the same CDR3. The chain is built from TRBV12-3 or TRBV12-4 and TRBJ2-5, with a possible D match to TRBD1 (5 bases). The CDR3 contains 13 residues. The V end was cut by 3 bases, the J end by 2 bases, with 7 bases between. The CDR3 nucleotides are TGTGCCAGCAGTTTGGGGCAGCAAGAGACCCAGTACTTC. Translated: CASSLGQQETQYF.

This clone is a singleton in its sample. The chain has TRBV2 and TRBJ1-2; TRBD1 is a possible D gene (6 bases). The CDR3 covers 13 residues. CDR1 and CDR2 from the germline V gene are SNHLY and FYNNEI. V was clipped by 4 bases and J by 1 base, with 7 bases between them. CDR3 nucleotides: TGTGCCAGCAGTGTGGACAGTAACTATGGCTACACCTTC. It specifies CASSVDSNYGYTF.

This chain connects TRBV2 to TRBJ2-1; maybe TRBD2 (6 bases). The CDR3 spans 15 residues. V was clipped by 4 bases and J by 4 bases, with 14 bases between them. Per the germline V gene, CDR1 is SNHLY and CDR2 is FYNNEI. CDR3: CASSAAAGSYNEQFF. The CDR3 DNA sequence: TGTGCCAGCAGTGCCGCGGCGGGGTCTTACAATGAGCAGTTCTTC.

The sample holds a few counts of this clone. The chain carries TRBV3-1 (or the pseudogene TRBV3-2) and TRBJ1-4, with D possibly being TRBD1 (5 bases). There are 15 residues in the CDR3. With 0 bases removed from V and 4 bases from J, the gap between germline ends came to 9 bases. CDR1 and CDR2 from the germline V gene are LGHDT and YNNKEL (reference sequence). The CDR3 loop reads CASSQEGQINEKLFF. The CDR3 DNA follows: TGTGCCAGCAGCCAAGAAGGACAAATTAATGAAAAACTGTTTTTT.

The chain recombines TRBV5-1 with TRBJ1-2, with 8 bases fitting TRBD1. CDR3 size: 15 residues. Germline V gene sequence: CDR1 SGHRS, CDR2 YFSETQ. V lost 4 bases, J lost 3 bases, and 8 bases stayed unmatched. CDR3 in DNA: TGCGCCAGCAGCCTAGGACAGGGTCGTGACTATGGCTACACCTTC. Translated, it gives CASSLGQGRDYGYTF.

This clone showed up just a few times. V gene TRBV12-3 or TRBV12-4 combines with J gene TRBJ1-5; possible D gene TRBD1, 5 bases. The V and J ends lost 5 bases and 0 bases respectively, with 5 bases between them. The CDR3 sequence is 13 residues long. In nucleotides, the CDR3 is TGTGCCAGCAGTCAGGGTAGCAATCAGCCCCAGCATTTT. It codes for CASSQGSNQPQHF.

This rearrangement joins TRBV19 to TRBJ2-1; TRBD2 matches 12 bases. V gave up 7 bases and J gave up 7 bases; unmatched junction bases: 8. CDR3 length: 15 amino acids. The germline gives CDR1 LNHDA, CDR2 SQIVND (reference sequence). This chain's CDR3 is CASTPSGRVGNEQFF. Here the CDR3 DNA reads TGTGCCAGTACCCCTAGCGGGAGGGTCGGAAATGAGCAGTTCTTC.

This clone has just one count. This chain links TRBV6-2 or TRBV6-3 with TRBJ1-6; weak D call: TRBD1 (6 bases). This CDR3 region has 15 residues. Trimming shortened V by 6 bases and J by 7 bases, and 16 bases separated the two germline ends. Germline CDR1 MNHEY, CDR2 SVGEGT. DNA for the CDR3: TGTGCCAGCAGCCATGCCTGGACAGCCAATTCACCCCTCCACTTT. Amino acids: CASSHAWTANSPLHF.

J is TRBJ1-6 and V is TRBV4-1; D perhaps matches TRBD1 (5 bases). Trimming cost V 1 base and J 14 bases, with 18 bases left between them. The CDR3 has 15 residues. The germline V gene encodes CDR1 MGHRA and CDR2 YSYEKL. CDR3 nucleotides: TGCGCCAGCAGCCAAGTGAGCAGGGAAATTCAGGCCCTCCACTTT. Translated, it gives CASSQVSREIQALHF.

DNA of the CDR3: TGTGCCAGCAACCTCCCAACCGGGGGTAGGACAGCTTTCTTT. Its protein is CASNLPTGGRTAFF. The chain has TRBV5-8 and TRBJ1-1, with D perhaps matching TRBD1 (5 bases). Germline loops: CDR1 SGHTS, CDR2 YDEGEE. Between the trimmed V and J ends, which lost 6 bases and 10 bases, there was a span of 22 bases. This CDR3 contains 14 residues. The entire variable domain, with the rest obtained from reference TRBV5-8 and TRBJ1-1, is as follows: EAGVTQSPTHLIKTRGQQATLRCSPISGHTSVYWYQQALGLGLQFLLWYDEGEERNRGNFPPRFSGRQFPNYSSELNVNALELEDSALYLCASNLPTGGRTAFFGQGTRLTVV.

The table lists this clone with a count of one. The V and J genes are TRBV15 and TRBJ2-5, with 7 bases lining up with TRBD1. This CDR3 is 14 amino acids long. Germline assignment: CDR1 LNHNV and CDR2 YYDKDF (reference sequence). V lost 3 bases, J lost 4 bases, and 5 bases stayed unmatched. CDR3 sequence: CATSRGQPRETQYF. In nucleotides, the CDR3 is TGTGCCACCAGCAGGGGACAGCCGAGAGAGACCCAGTACTTC. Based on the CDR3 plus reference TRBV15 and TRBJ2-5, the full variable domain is DAMVIQNPRYQVTQFGKPVTLSCSQTLNHNVMYWYQQKSSQAPKLLFHYYDKDFNNEADTPDNFQSRRPNTSFCFLDIRSPGLGDTAMYLCATSRGQPRETQYFGPGTRLLVL.

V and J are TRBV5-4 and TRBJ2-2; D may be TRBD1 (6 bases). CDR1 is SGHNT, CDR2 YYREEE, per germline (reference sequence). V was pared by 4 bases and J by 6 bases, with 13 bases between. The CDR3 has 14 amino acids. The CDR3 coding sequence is TGTGCCAGCAGCCCCCCCTGGGGGCCCGGGGAGCTGTTTTTT. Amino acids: CASSPPWGPGELFF.

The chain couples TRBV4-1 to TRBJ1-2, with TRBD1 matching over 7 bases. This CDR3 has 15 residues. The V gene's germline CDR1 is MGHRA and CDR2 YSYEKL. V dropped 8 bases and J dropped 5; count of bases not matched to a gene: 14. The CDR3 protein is CASPYRQGLRYGYTF. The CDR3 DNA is TGCGCCAGCCCATATCGACAGGGCCTCCGATATGGCTACACCTTC.

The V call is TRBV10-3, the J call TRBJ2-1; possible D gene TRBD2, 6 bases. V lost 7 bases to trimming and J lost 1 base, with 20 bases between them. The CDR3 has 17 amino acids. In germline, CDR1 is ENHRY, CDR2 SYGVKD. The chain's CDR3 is CAIKKEGLKESYNEQFF. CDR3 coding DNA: TGTGCCATCAAGAAGGAGGGCCTGAAAGAATCCTACAATGAGCAGTTCTTC.

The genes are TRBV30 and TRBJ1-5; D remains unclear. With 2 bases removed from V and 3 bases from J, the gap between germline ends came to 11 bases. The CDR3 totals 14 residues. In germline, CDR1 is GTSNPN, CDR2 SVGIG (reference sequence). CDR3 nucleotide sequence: TGTGCCTGGAGTACGATGGACTCCAATCAGCCCCAGCATTTT. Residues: CAWSTMDSNQPQHF.

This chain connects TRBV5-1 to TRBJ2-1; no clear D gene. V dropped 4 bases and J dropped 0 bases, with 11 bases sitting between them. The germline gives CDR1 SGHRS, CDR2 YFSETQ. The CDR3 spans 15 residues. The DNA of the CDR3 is TGCGCCAGCAGCCATCGACTCAACTCCTACAATGAGCAGTTCTTC. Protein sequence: CASSHRLNSYNEQFF.

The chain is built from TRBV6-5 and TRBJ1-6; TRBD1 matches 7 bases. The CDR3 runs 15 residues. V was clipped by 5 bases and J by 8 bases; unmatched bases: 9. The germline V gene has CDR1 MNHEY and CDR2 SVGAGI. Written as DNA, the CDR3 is TGTGCCAGCAGTCCAACCGGGACAGCAGATTCACCCCTCCACTTT. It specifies CASSPTGTADSPLHF.

The CDR3 DNA reads TGTGCCAGCAGCCAGCCAGGCTCCTTTCAGTACTTC. This translates into CASSQPGSFQYF. V and J are TRBV3-1 (or the pseudogene TRBV3-2) and TRBJ2-4; no definite D call. Trimming stripped 3 bases from V and 11 bases from J, with 11 bases between. Per the germline V gene, CDR1 is LGHDT and CDR2 is YNNKEL (reference sequence). This CDR3 region has 12 residues.